The clone carrying this T cell receptor beta chain came up a few times. Its cognate antigen is unknown. The data originate from a study of T cells after posttransplantation cyclophosphamide. General study findings and limits: Later post-transplant blood repertoires were often dominated by donor CD8+ memory clones.

Peripheral blood was collected from the related graft donor on the marrow donation day. The CDR3 consists of 14 residues. V lost 0 bases to trimming and J lost 7 bases; unmatched junction nucleotides: 2. Germline-derived CDR1 and CDR2 are SGHDN and FVKESK. Method: immunoSEQ multiplex PCR; TCRdb's copy keeps in-frame clones and lacks some. The sample was found to contain about 36,000 clones, and every one recurs. The rearrangement uses TRBV14 and TRBJ2-1; 8 nucleotides align to TRBD2. The sequence was collected from a girl under 18 in good health, CMV-negative, and a related stem cell transplant donor. Sequencing was done on a sample of PBMCs. Written as DNA, the CDR3 is TGTGCCAGCAGCCAAGACGGACTAGCAAATGAGCAGTTCTTC. Its protein is CASSQDGLANEQFF.